The rows below give T cell receptor beta chains drawn from one sample of a study of cytomegalovirus exposure and HLA in healthy donors. Some clones are missing from TCRdb's copy, which holds only in-frame ones; the method was immunoSEQ multiplex PCR. This sample yields around 90,000 clones, of which roughly 86% are seen a single time; around a tenth belongs to the top ten. The sequenced sample consisted of PBMCs. These receptors all come from a man aged 30-40 years in good health and CMV-seropositive. The CDR3 runs from the conserved cysteine through the conserved F or W. The D gene is left open where the match is weak. Only some rows state a clone size, as once, few, many or a class for expanded clones.

j_gene: TRBJ1-2
v_gene: TRBV5-4
d_gene: -
abundance: -
CDR3nt: TGTGCCAGCAGCATGGACGGTAACTATGGCTACACCTTC
CDR3aa: CASSMDGNYGYTF

j_gene: TRBJ1-5
v_gene: TRBV7-9
d_gene: -
abundance: -
CDR3nt: TGTGCCAGCAGCACAGAAGGGGGTTTGCGCAATCAGCCCCAGCATTTT
CDR3aa: CASSTEGGLRNQPQHF

j_gene: TRBJ2-1
v_gene: TRBV30
d_gene: -
abundance: -
CDR3nt: TGTGCCTGGAGTGCTACCGGTGATGAGCAGTTCTTC
CDR3aa: CAWSATGDEQFF

j_gene: TRBJ2-3
v_gene: TRBV5-1
d_gene: TRBD2
abundance: once
CDR3nt: TGCGCCAGCAGCCTGAATAAAGCGGGGACGACAGATACGCAGTATTTT
CDR3aa: CASSLNKAGTTDTQYF

j_gene: TRBJ2-1
v_gene: TRBV7-6
d_gene: TRBD2
abundance: once
CDR3nt: TGTGCCAGCAGCTTAGGTACTAGCGGCTACAATGAGCAGTTCTTC
CDR3aa: CASSLGTSGYNEQFF

j_gene: TRBJ2-7
v_gene: TRBV30
d_gene: TRBD1
abundance: -
CDR3nt: TGTGCCTGGAGTGTAAAGTGGCTCGTGGGACAGTCCTACGAGCAGTACTTC
CDR3aa: CAWSVKWLVGQSYEQYF

j_gene: TRBJ1-6
v_gene: TRBV6-1
d_gene: -
abundance: -
CDR3nt: TGTGCCAGCAGTGAAGAGGCGGACACCTATAATTCACCCCTCCACTTT
CDR3aa: CASSEEADTYNSPLHF

j_gene: TRBJ2-6
v_gene: TRBV4-2
d_gene: TRBD1
abundance: -
CDR3nt: TGTGCCAGCAGCCACCCGACAGGGACGACAGGTGGGGCCAACGTCCTGACTTTC
CDR3aa: CASSHPTGTTGGANVLTF

j_gene: TRBJ2-1
v_gene: TRBV5-1
d_gene: TRBD1
abundance: -
CDR3nt: TGCGCCAGTATGGTACAGGGGAATAACAATGAGCAGTTCTTC
CDR3aa: CASMVQGNNNEQFF

j_gene: TRBJ1-3
v_gene: TRBV15
d_gene: -
abundance: -
CDR3nt: TGTGCCACCAGCAGTTCTGGGGGCGGCAACACCATATATTTT
CDR3aa: CATSSSGGGNTIYF

j_gene: TRBJ2-5
v_gene: TRBV4-1
d_gene: -
abundance: -
CDR3nt: TGCGCCAGCAGCCAAGAAGAGCATCTTGCGTTAGAGACCCAGTACTTC
CDR3aa: CASSQEEHLALETQYF

j_gene: TRBJ2-3
v_gene: TRBV6-4
d_gene: TRBD2
abundance: few
CDR3nt: TGTGCCAGCAGTGACTCGTTAGCGGGGTCCACAGATACGCAGTATTTT
CDR3aa: CASSDSLAGSTDTQYF

j_gene: TRBJ1-5
v_gene: TRBV2
d_gene: -
abundance: once
CDR3nt: TGTGCCAGCAGTCAGGGCCTTAGCAATCAGCCCCAGCATTTT
CDR3aa: CASSQGLSNQPQHF

j_gene: TRBJ2-2
v_gene: TRBV5-6
d_gene: TRBD2
abundance: -
CDR3nt: TGTGCCAGCAGCTTGGGGCTAGCGGGAGGTTACACCGGGGAGCTGTTTTTT
CDR3aa: CASSLGLAGGYTGELFF

j_gene: TRBJ2-7
v_gene: TRBV27
d_gene: TRBD2
abundance: -
CDR3nt: TGTGCCAGCAGTTTAAGAGCGCTAGCGGGGCTCTACGAGCAGTACTTC
CDR3aa: CASSLRALAGLYEQYF

j_gene: TRBJ1-1
v_gene: TRBV29-1
d_gene: -
abundance: -
CDR3nt: TGCAGCGTTGCCGATCAGGGTACTCGTGAAGCTTTCTTT
CDR3aa: CSVADQGTREAFF

j_gene: TRBJ1-1
v_gene: TRBV7-9
d_gene: -
abundance: -
CDR3nt: TGTTCCAGCAGCTTAACGGGGGCTGAAGCTTTCTTT
CDR3aa: CSSSLTGAEAFF

j_gene: TRBJ2-7
v_gene: TRBV5-1
d_gene: TRBD2
abundance: -
CDR3nt: TGCGCCAGCAGCTTGGGGGGGACTAGTATAACCTACGAGCAGTACTTC
CDR3aa: CASSLGGTSITYEQYF

j_gene: TRBJ2-7
v_gene: TRBV4-1
d_gene: TRBD1
abundance: -
CDR3nt: TGCGCCAGCAGCCAAGAGGAAGGGGGCAACTCCTACGAGCAGTACTTC
CDR3aa: CASSQEEGGNSYEQYF

j_gene: TRBJ2-7
v_gene: TRBV29-1
d_gene: -
abundance: -
CDR3nt: TGCAGCGTTGAGGGACTGGACAACTACGAGCAGTACTTC
CDR3aa: CSVEGLDNYEQYF

j_gene: TRBJ1-4
v_gene: TRBV5-1
d_gene: TRBD1
abundance: -
CDR3nt: TGCGCCAGCAGTATCATAACAGGGGTAAATGAAAAACTGTTTTTT
CDR3aa: CASSIITGVNEKLFF

j_gene: TRBJ2-1
v_gene: TRBV6-5
d_gene: TRBD2
abundance: few
CDR3nt: TGTGCCAGCAGTTTGGTTAGCGGGAGCTTCAATGAGCAGTTCTTC
CDR3aa: CASSLVSGSFNEQFF

j_gene: TRBJ2-3
v_gene: TRBV2
d_gene: -
abundance: -
CDR3nt: TGTGCCAGCAGTGAATTGACGGGAAGCACAGATACGCAGTATTTT
CDR3aa: CASSELTGSTDTQYF

j_gene: TRBJ2-1
v_gene: TRBV30
d_gene: -
abundance: -
CDR3nt: TGTGCCTGGAGCGGTCCCGGGACTCTAAATGAGCAGTTCTTC
CDR3aa: CAWSGPGTLNEQFF

j_gene: TRBJ2-1
v_gene: TRBV7-3
d_gene: -
abundance: once
CDR3nt: TGTGCCAGCAGCTCGATGACTACTAACAATGAGCAGTTCTTC
CDR3aa: CASSSMTTNNEQFF

j_gene: TRBJ2-7
v_gene: TRBV5-8
d_gene: -
abundance: few
CDR3nt: TGTGCCAGCAGCTTGTTGTGGTGGAGCTCCTACGAGCAGTACTTC
CDR3aa: CASSLLWWSSYEQYF

j_gene: TRBJ2-2
v_gene: TRBV11-2
d_gene: TRBD1
abundance: -
CDR3nt: TGTGCCAGCAGCCTCCGACAGGGGGCTACCGGGGAGCTGTTTTTT
CDR3aa: CASSLRQGATGELFF

j_gene: TRBJ2-7
v_gene: TRBV7-2
d_gene: -
abundance: -
CDR3nt: TGTGCCAGCAGCTCAGAGCCGAAGGGGGAGCAGTACTTC
CDR3aa: CASSSEPKGEQYF

j_gene: TRBJ1-5
v_gene: TRBV2
d_gene: -
abundance: -
CDR3nt: TGTGCCAGCAGTGGTGGGGCAGTTAGCAATCAGCCCCAGCATTTT
CDR3aa: CASSGGAVSNQPQHF

j_gene: TRBJ2-1
v_gene: TRBV4-1
d_gene: TRBD2
abundance: -
CDR3nt: TGCGCCAGCAGCAGCCCTAGCGGGAGGGCCGATGAGCAGTTCTTC
CDR3aa: CASSSPSGRADEQFF

j_gene: TRBJ2-5
v_gene: TRBV5-1
d_gene: -
abundance: -
CDR3nt: TGCGCCAGCAGCTTTGGGGCGGGGAGGGAGACCCAGTACTTC
CDR3aa: CASSFGAGRETQYF

j_gene: TRBJ2-5
v_gene: TRBV7-9
d_gene: -
abundance: -
CDR3nt: TGTGCCAGCAGCTTACGGCAAGAGACCCAGTACTTC
CDR3aa: CASSLRQETQYF

j_gene: TRBJ1-1
v_gene: TRBV2
d_gene: -
abundance: few
CDR3nt: TGTGCCAGCAGTTACACAGAGAACACTGAAGCTTTCTTT
CDR3aa: CASSYTENTEAFF

j_gene: TRBJ1-5
v_gene: TRBV6-4
d_gene: -
abundance: -
CDR3nt: TGTGCCAGCAGCGAGGACAGAACTGCGCCCCAGCATTTT
CDR3aa: CASSEDRTAPQHF

j_gene: TRBJ2-7
v_gene: TRBV6-1
d_gene: -
abundance: -
CDR3nt: TGTGCCATATCTGGGGGGGCGAATTACGAGCAGTACTTC
CDR3aa: CAISGGANYEQYF

j_gene: TRBJ2-7
v_gene: TRBV7-8
d_gene: -
abundance: -
CDR3nt: TGTGCCAGCAGCTTAGCACAGGGGAGGACCTACGAGCAGTACTTC
CDR3aa: CASSLAQGRTYEQYF

j_gene: TRBJ2-7
v_gene: TRBV9
d_gene: -
abundance: -
CDR3nt: TGTGCCAGCAGCGAGACTGGGAGCTCCTACGAGCAGTACTTC
CDR3aa: CASSETGSSYEQYF

j_gene: TRBJ2-1
v_gene: TRBV4-1
d_gene: -
abundance: -
CDR3nt: TGCGCCAGCAGCCCCGGTGCCGTGCGGGGTCCATACAATGAGCAGTTCTTC
CDR3aa: CASSPGAVRGPYNEQFF